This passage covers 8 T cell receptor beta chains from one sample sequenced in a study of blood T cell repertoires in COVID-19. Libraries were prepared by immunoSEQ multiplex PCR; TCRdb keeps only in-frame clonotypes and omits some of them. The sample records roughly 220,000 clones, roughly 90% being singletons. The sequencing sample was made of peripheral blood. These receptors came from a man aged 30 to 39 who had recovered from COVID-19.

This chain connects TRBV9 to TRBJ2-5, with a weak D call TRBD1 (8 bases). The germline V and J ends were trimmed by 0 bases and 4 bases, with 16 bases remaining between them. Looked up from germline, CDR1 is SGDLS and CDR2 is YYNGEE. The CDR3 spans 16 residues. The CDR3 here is CASSVGAGGGRETQYF. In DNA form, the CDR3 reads TGTGCCAGCAGCGTAGGAGCAGGGGGCGGGAGAGAGACCCAGTACTTC.

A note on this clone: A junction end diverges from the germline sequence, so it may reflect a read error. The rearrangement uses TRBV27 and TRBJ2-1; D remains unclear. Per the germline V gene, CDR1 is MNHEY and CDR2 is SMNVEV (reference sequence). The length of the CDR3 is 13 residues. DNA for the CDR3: TGCTCTGGGCGTCTGGCCCCGTTCGGTGAGCAGTTCTTC. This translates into CSGRLAPFGEQFF.

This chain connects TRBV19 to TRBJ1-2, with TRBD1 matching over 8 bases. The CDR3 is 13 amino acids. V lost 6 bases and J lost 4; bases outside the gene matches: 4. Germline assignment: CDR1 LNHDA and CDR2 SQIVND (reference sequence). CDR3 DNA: TGTGCCAGTAGCCCAGGGGGCGCCTATGGCTACACCTTC. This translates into CASSPGGAYGYTF. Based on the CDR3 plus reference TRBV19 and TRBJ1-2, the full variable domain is DGGITQSPKYLFRKEGQNVTLSCEQNLNHDAMYWYRQDPGQGLRLIYYSQIVNDFQKGDIAEGYSVSREKKESFPLTVTSAQKNPTAFYLCASSPGGAYGYTFGSGTRLTVV.

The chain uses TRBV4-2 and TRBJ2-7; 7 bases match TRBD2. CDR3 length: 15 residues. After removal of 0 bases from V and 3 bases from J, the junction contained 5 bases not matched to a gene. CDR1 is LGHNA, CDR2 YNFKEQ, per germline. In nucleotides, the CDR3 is TGTGCCAGCAGCCAAGAGGTCCGGGGGGTCTACGAGCAGTACTTC. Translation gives CASSQEVRGVYEQYF.

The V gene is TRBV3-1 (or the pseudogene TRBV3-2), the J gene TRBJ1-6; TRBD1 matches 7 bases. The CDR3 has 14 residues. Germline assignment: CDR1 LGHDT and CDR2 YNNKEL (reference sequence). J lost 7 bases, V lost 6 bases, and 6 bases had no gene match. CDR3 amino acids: CASRTGTVNSPLHF. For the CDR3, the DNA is TGTGCCAGCAGGACCGGGACAGTAAATTCACCCCTCCACTTT.

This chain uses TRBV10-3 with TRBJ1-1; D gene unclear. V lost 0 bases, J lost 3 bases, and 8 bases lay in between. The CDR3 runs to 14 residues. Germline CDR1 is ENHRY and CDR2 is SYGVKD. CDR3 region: CAISESLQYTEAFF. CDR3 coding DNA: TGTGCCATCAGTGAGTCGTTACAGTACACTGAAGCTTTCTTT.

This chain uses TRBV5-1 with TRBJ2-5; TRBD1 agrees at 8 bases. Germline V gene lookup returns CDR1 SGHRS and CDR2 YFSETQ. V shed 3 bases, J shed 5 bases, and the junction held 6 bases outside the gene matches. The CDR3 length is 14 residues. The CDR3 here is CASSYQGAMETQYF. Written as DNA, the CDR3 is TGCGCCAGCAGCTATCAGGGGGCGATGGAGACCCAGTACTTC.

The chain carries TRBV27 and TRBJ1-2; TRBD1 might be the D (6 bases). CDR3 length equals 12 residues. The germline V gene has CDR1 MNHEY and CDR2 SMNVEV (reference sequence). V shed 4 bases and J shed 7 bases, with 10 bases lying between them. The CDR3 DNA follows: TGTGCCAGCAGTTCAACAGGGCTTGGCTACACCTTC. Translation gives CASSSTGLGYTF.